This T cell receptor beta chain appears in the sequencing data of a study of CD8+CD57+ T cells in acquired aplastic anemia. CDR1 SEHNR and CDR2 FQNEAQ come from the germline V gene (reference sequence). The CDR3 is 12 amino acids. Deletions cut 5 bases from V and 5 bases from J, with 10 bases between. The sequenced patients had an expansion of CD8+CD57+ cells seen by flow cytometry. Template material for TCR beta VDJ and CDR3 profiling consisted of genomic DNA. TCRdb re-analysed the reads in MiXCR, keeping a single row per CDR3 protein. In the table there are about 180,000 distinct CDR3 sequences, around 50% of which are singletons.

Specimen: sorted CD4+, CD8+, or CD8+CD57+ T cells (not recorded which) from PBMCs. The sequence came from a human donor with aplastic anemia. The V call is TRBV7-9, the J call TRBJ2-7, with no clear D. For the CDR3, the DNA is TGTGCCAGCAGCCCGGGCAGGAACGAGCAGTACTTC. Translated, it gives CASSPGRNEQYF.